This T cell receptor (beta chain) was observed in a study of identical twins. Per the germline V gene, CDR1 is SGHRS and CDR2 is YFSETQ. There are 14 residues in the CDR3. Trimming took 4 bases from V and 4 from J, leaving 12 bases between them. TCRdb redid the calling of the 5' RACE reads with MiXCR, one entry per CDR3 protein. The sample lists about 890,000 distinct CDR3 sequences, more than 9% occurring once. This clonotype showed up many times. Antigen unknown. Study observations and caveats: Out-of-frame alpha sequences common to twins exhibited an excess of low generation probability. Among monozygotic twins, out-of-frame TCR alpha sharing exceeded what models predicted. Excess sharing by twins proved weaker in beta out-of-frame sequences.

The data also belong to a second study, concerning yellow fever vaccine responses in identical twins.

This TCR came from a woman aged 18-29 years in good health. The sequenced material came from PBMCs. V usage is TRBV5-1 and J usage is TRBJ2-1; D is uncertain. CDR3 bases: TGCGCCAGCAGCCCATTGGAAATGTACAATGAGCAGTTCTTC. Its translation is CASSPLEMYNEQFF.